These 6 T cell receptor beta chains were sequenced from one sample in a study of memory CD4+ T cells and cytomegalovirus serostatus. The sort gate was single viable CD3+CD4+CD8-CD45RO+ cells for memory CD4+ T cells. Here immunoSEQ multiplex PCR was the method, and the copy in TCRdb shows in-frame clones only, minus some. The sample consists of 52,000 or so clones, 82% of them appearing once. Sample: memory CD4+ T cells from blood. The receptors derive from an adult in good health and CMV-seronegative.

This sequence joins TRBV7-8 and TRBJ2-1; the D gene could be TRBD1 or TRBD2 (6 bases each). This CDR3 has 16 residues. V was trimmed by 0 bases and J by 4 bases, leaving 13 bases between them. Per the germline V gene, CDR1 is SGHVS and CDR2 is FQNEAQ. DNA for the CDR3: TGTGCCAGCAGCTTAGCGAAGGGGGGAGCGTACAATGAGCAGTTCTTC. It is translated as CASSLAKGGAYNEQFF.

This clone has a handful of counts. The chain is built from TRBV1 and TRBJ2-1; TRBD2, the table's D call, was not compared with the DNA. TRBV1 has pseudogene status. The CDR3 runs to 15 residues. CDR3 nucleotide sequence: TGCACCAGCAGCCAAGGGGGGGGCTCCTACAATGAGCAGTTCTTC. This codes for CTSSQGGGSYNEQFF.

This clone was detected only a few times. The rearrangement joins TRBV5-1 to TRBJ2-5, with TRBD2 matching 12 bases. With V trimmed by 2 bases and J by 5 bases, 4 bases remained unmatched. This CDR3 comprises 15 residues. Germline assignment: CDR1 SGHRS and CDR2 YFSETQ. The CDR3 is CASSLRTSGAETQYF. The CDR3 DNA reads TGCGCCAGCAGCTTAAGGACTAGCGGGGCGGAGACCCAGTACTTC.

The chain employs TRBV5-6 and TRBJ2-7; possibly TRBD1 or TRBD2 for D (6 bases each). Germline V lookup: CDR1 SGHDT, CDR2 YYEEEE. The V gene lost 5 bases and the J gene lost 2 bases, with 14 bases spanning the gap. The CDR3 has 14 amino acids. CDR3: CASRMGGRAYEQYF. As DNA, the CDR3 is TGTGCCAGCAGAATGGGGGGCCGGGCCTACGAGCAGTACTTC. The full variable domain, completed using reference TRBV5-6 and TRBJ2-7, is DAGVTQSPTHLIKTRGQQVTLRCSPKSGHDTVSWYQQALGQGPQFIFQYYEEEERQRGNFPDRFSGHQFPNYSSELNVNALLLGDSALYLCASRMGGRAYEQYFGPGTRLTVT.

Only one count was recorded for this clone. The chain uses TRBV6-1 and TRBJ1-2; D call uncertain. The CDR3 totals 14 residues. V lost 3 bases, J lost 5 bases, and 13 bases lay in between. CDR1 is MNHNS, CDR2 SASEGT, per germline. CDR3 sequence (DNA): TGTGCCAGCAGTGAGTTACGGGGTCGGTATGGCTACACCTTC. This translates into CASSELRGRYGYTF.

This chain joins TRBV7-8 and TRBJ1-3; maybe TRBD1 (5 bases). The CDR3 extends over 15 amino acids. Trimming pared 5 bases from V and 1 base from J, leaving 12 bases between. Germline CDR1 is SGHVS and CDR2 is FQNEAQ. CDR3 in amino acids: CASSPGTASGNTIYF. The CDR3 coding sequence is TGTGCCAGCAGCCCCGGGACGGCGTCTGGAAACACCATATATTTT.